This note documents a single T cell receptor beta chain sequence. Its antigen is as yet unknown. The sample comes from a study of shared clonotypes between healthy human individuals. With 0 bases clipped from V and 5 bases from J, the junction kept 3 bases outside the gene matches. The CDR3 has 15 amino acids. In germline, CDR1 is SGHNT, CDR2 YYREEE (reference sequence). Whole-study results and caveats: Tissues were not sampled, only blood, and their repertoires likely differ.

Over several immunoSEQ plates, each subset's genomic DNA was distributed in even portions. In the sorted-subset replicate PCRs, 200 ng DNA, 30,000 or so T cell genomes, was used. TCRdb keeps only in-frame clones here, not all; method: immunoSEQ multiplex PCR. Here the sample spans about 2 million clones, approximately 94% being singletons. Naive CD8 cells comprised CD45RO-negative, CCR7-positively selected cells, excluding terminally differentiated effector memory CD45RA+ cells. Healthy adults negative for HIV, lacking recent acute infections or vaccinations, served as donors. The sample taken for sequencing was naive CD8+ T cells sorted from blood. The sequence was collected from a man younger than 30 in good health. The chain recombines TRBV5-4 with TRBJ2-2; 8 bases are a match to TRBD1. The CDR3 coding sequence is TGTGCCAGCAGCTTGGGCGACAGGGGTACCGGGGAGCTGTTTTTT. Protein: CASSLGDRGTGELFF.